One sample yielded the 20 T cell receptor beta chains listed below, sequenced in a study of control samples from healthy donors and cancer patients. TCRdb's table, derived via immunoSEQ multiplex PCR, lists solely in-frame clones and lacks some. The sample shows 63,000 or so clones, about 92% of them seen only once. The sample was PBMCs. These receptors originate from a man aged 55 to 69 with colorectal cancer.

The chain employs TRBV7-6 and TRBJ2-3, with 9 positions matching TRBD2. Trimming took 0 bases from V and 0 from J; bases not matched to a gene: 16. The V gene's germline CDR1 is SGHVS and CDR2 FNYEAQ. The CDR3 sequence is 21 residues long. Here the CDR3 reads CASSLAFPQRGVPSSTDTQYF. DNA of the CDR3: TGTGCCAGCAGCTTAGCGTTTCCCCAGCGGGGGGTTCCCTCTAGCACAGATACGCAGTATTTT. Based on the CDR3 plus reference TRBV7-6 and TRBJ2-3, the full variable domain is GAGVSQSPRYKVTKRGQDVALRCDPISGHVSLYWYRQALGQGPEFLTYFNYEAQQDKSGLPNDRFSAERPEGSISTLTIQRTEQRDSAMYRCASSLAFPQRGVPSSTDTQYFGPGTRLTVL.

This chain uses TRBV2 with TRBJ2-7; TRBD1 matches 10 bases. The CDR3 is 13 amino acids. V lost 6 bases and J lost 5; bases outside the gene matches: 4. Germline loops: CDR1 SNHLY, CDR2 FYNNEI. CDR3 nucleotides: TGTGCCAGCAGCGGGGACAGGGGACACGAGCAGTACTTC. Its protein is CASSGDRGHEQYF.

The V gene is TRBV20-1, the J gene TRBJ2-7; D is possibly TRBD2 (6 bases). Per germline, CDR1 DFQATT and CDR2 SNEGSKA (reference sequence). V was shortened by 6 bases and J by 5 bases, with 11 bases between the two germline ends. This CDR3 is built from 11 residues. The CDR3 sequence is CSANGGHEQYF. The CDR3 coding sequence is TGCAGTGCAAACGGGGGTCACGAGCAGTACTTC.

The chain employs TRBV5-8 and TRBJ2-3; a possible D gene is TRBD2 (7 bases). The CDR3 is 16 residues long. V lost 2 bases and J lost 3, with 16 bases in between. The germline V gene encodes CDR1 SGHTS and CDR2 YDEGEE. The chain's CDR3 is CASSLLGGAETDTQYF. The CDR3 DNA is TGTGCCAGCAGCTTACTAGGGGGGGCGGAGACAGATACGCAGTATTTT.

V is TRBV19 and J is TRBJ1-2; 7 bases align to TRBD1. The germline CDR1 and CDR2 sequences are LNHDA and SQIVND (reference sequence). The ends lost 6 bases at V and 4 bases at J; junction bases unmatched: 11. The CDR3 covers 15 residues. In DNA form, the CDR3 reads TGTGCCAGTAGCCTAGGGGGCGGACACTTCTATGGCTACACCTTC. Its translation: CASSLGGGHFYGYTF.

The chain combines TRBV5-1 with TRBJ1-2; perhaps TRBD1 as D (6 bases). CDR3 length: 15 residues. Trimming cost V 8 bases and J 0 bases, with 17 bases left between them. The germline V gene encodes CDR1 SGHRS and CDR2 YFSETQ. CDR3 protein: CARRTGRAANYGYTF. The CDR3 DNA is TGCGCCAGACGCACAGGGAGAGCAGCTAACTATGGCTACACCTTC.

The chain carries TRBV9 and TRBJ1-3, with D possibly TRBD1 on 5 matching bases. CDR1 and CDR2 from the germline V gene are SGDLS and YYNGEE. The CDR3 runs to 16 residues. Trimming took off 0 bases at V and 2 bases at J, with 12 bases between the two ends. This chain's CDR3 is CASSVDGAGTGNTIYF. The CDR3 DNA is TGTGCCAGCAGCGTAGACGGGGCTGGGACTGGAAACACCATATATTTT.

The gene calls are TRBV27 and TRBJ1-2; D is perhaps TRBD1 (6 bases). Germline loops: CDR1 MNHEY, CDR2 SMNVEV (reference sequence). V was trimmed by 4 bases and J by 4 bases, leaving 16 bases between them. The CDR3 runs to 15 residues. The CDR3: CASSSGQLGFYGYTF. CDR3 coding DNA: TGTGCCAGCAGTTCTGGACAGTTGGGATTCTATGGCTACACCTTC.

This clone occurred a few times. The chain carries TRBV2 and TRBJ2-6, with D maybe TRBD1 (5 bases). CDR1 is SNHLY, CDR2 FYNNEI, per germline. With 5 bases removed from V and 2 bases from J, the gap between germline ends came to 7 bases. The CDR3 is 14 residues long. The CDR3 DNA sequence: TGTGCCAGCAGTCCAGGGACTGGGGCCAACGTCCTGACTTTC. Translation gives CASSPGTGANVLTF.

The CDR3 DNA sequence: TGTGCCTGGAGTTTAACAGGGAACTATGGCTACACCTTC. It translates to CAWSLTGNYGYTF. J is TRBJ1-2 and V is TRBV30; weak D call: TRBD1 (6 bases). CDR3 size: 13 residues. Germline V lookup: CDR1 GTSNPN, CDR2 SVGIG (reference sequence). V shed 2 bases and J shed 2 bases, with 9 bases lying between them.

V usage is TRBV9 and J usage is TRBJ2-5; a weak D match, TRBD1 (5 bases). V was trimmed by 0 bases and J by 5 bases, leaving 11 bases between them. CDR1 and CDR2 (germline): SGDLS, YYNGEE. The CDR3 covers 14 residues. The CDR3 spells CASSVGGARETQYF. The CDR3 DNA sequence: TGTGCCAGCAGCGTAGGTGGGGCCCGGGAGACCCAGTACTTC.

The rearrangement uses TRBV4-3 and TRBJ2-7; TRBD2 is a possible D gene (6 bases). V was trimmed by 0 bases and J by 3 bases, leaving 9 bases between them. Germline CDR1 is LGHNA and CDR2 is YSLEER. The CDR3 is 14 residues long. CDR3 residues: CASSQDWGGYEQYF. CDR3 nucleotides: TGCGCCAGCAGCCAAGATTGGGGAGGCTACGAGCAGTACTTC.

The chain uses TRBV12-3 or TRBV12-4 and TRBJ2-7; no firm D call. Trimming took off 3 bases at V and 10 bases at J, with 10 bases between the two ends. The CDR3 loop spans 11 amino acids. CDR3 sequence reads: CASSLRSEQYF. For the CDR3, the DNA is TGTGCCAGCAGTTTGAGAAGCGAACAGTACTTC.

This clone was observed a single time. CDR3 nucleotide sequence: TGTGCCAGCAGTTACTCGTGGGGAGGATTCGATTCACCCCTCCACTTT. Translation: CASSYSWGGFDSPLHF. The chain carries TRBV6-5 and TRBJ1-6, with D uncertain. Germline V lookup: CDR1 MNHEY, CDR2 SVGAGI. V was trimmed by 0 bases and J by 8 bases, leaving 14 bases between them. There are 16 residues in the CDR3.

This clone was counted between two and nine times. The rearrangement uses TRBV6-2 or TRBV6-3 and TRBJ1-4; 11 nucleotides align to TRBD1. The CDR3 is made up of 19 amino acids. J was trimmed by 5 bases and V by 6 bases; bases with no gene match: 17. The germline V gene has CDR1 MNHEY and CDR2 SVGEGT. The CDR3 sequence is CASSAIPGQGGRMNEKLFF. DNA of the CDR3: TGTGCCAGCAGCGCCATTCCGGGACAGGGGGGAAGAATGAATGAAAAACTGTTTTTT.

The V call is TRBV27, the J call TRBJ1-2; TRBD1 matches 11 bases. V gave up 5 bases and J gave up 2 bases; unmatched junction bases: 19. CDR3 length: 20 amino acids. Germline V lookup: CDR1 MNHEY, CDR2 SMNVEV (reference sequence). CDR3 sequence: CASSGNTDWTGGEGNYGYTF. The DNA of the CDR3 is TGTGCCAGCAGTGGCAACACCGACTGGACAGGGGGCGAAGGGAACTATGGCTACACCTTC.

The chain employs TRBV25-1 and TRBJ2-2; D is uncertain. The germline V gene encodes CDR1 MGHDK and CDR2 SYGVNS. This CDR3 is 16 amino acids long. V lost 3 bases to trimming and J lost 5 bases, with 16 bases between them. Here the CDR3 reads CASSDMGRAFTGELFF. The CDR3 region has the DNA TGTGCCAGCAGTGATATGGGTAGAGCGTTTACCGGGGAGCTGTTTTTT.

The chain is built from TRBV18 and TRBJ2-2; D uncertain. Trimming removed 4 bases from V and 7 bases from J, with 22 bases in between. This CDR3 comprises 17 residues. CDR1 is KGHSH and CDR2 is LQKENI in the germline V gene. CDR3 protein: CASSLQTPDGHNGELFF. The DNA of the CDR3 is TGTGCCAGCTCACTCCAGACCCCAGATGGTCACAACGGGGAGCTGTTTTTT.

Here the CDR3 DNA reads TGTGCCAGCAGCCCCGGAGTAGCGGACTACGAGCAGTACTTC. Residues: CASSPGVADYEQYF. The V and J genes are TRBV5-6 and TRBJ2-7, with D possibly TRBD2 on 6 matching bases. V was clipped by 4 bases and J by 3 bases, with 14 bases between them. The CDR3 totals 14 residues. Per the germline V gene, CDR1 is SGHDT and CDR2 is YYEEEE.

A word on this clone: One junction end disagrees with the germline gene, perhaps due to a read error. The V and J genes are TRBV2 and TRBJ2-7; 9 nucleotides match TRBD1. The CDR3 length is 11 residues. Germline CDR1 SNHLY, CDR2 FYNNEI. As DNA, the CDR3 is TGTGCCAGCAGTGAAAATCGGGACAGGGTCTTC. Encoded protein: CASSENRDRVF.